This record covers a single T cell receptor beta chain. Its antigen is unknown. The data belong to a study of T cell responses to AZD1222 COVID-19 vaccine. Study-level findings and limits: Baseline seropositives among AZD1222 recipients totaled only 5 or 6. Donors were chiefly white British, with a greater number of females, and clonal diversity was perhaps underestimated.

Produced via immunoSEQ multiplex PCR; TCRdb's table is partial and in-frame only. Of 150,000 to 200,000 clones in the sample, roughly 92% were seen once. The CDR3 runs to 14 residues. Germline CDR1 and CDR2: MDHEN and SYDVKM. Deletions cut 3 bases from V and 8 bases from J, with 16 bases between. The chain carries TRBV28 and TRBJ1-2; D is possibly TRBD1 (5 bases). The TCR was taken from an adult in good health. Sequenced material: peripheral blood, taken on day 0 of AZD1222 vaccination. The CDR3 region has the DNA TGTGCCAGCAGTTTGGGGCCCACGGTGGGCGGCTACACCTTC. Translation: CASSLGPTVGGYTF.